This TCR beta chain originates from a study of monozygotic twins with inflammatory bowel disease. Study results and caveats: IBD patients share fewer clonotypes with other people than healthy twins do, especially with disease activity. There was no support for any single strong signal or clonotype associated with IBD. In the analysis, different T cell subtypes could not be told apart.

Total RNA input per TCR library was around 3,600 ng. TCRdb derives one entry per CDR3 protein from the 5' RACE reads, leaving out DNA. The sample table sets out fewer than 450,000 distinct CDR3 sequences. The CDR3 is made up of 17 amino acids. CDR1 is MNHEY, CDR2 SVGEGT, per germline. To note about this clonotype: The antigen is not known.

The V gene is TRBV6-2 or TRBV6-3, the J gene TRBJ2-2; TCRdb names TRBD1, which stays unverified in the absence of DNA. The sample taken for sequencing was blood. This TCR was sampled from a human donor with ulcerative colitis or Crohn's disease, or a healthy co-twin of an affected twin (not recorded which). CDR3 amino acids: CASRPIGTGESAGELFF.